The clone carrying this T cell receptor (beta chain) was detected a few times. Its target is unknown. The sample belongs to a study of T-cell reconstitution after alpha-beta-depleted transplantation in children. Study-wide results and caveats: T cells produced anew were the main source of T-cell counts and diversity one year after transplant. There were some patients whose high TCRbeta diversity at day 60 came from surviving recipient T cells and thymic progenitors. It was reported that alpha-beta T cells came from several hundred expanded graft clones (about two months after transplant).

The CDR3 is 14 amino acids. From germline, CDR1 is LGHNA and CDR2 YSLEER. V was shortened by 1 base and J by 4 bases, with 10 bases between the two germline ends. Molecular barcoding with unique molecular identifiers was used for the TCRbeta library. Using its own MiXCR run on the PCR reads, TCRdb lists one record per CDR3 protein. The sample carries 450,000 to 550,000 distinct CDR3 sequences, more than 9.5% recorded once. The sequenced sample was PBMCs, mostly from graft donor cells, obtained 180 days after TCRalphabeta/CD19-depleted stem cell transplant. The gene calls are TRBV4-3 and TRBJ1-2; a possible D gene is TRBD1 (6 bases). The clonotype originates from a female patient aged 2-9 years who had a stem cell transplant for aplastic anemia, so the T cells may come from the graft donor. DNA for the CDR3: TGCGCCAGCAGCCAAGGTTCAGGGGTCTATGGCTACACCTTC. It specifies CASSQGSGVYGYTF.